The rows below give T cell receptor beta chains drawn from one sample of a study of breast tumors, draining lymph nodes, adjacent tissues. TCRdb reprocessed the multiplex PCR reads via MiXCR and lists one record per CDR3 protein. The table has 150,000 to 200,000 distinct CDR3 sequences, roughly a third seen once. The specimen was axillary lymph node tissue. The receptors here all came from a female donor with breast cancer. Some clones in this sample may be carry-over from other donors' samples. CDR3s include the opening cysteine and the closing phenylalanine or tryptophan. D genes are given only for firm matches. Clone size is stated in some rows and not others, as once, few, many or a class when expanded.

>-|TRBV6-4|-|TRBJ1-6
CASSDTHRDGMGIPLHF
TGTGCCAGCAGTGACACTCACAGGGACGGAATGGGCATACCCCTCCACTTT
>-|TRBV20-1|many|TRBJ2-6
CSARDIYSQRANVLTF
TGCAGTGCTCGGGACATCTACTCACAGAGGGCCAACGTCCTGACTTTC
>TRBD1|TRBV12-3/TRBV12-4|many|TRBJ2-1
CASSLEGGLYNEQFF
TGTGCCAGCAGTTTAGAAGGGGGCCTATACAATGAGCAGTTCTTC
>-|TRBV6-2/TRBV6-3|-|TRBJ1-4
CASSYCKGAGLANEKLFF
TGTGCCAGCAGTTACTGTAAAGGAGCGGGGCTAGCCAATGAAAAACTGTTTTTT
>-|TRBV7-9|many|TRBJ2-7
CASENSVGSYEQYF
TGTGCCAGCGAAAACAGTGTAGGCTCCTACGAGCAGTACTTC
>-|TRBV24-1|-|TRBJ2-2
CATSGQGNTGELFF
TGTGCCACCAGTGGTCAGGGGAACACCGGGGAGCTGTTTTTT
>TRBD1|TRBV5-5|many|TRBJ1-3
CASSHTGERNTIYF
TGTGCCAGCAGCCATACAGGGGAACGAAACACCATATATTTT
>TRBD1|TRBV9|many|TRBJ1-2
CASSPGQGDGYTF
TGTGCCAGCAGCCCAGGACAGGGGGATGGCTACACCTTC
>TRBD2|TRBV27|many|TRBJ2-7
CASSATSASSYEQYF
TGTGCCAGCAGCGCAACTAGCGCCAGCTCCTACGAGCAGTACTTC
>-|TRBV5-1|many|TRBJ1-3
CASSLGFSGNTIYF
TGCGCCAGCAGCTTGGGTTTCTCTGGAAACACCATATATTTT
>-|TRBV6-2/TRBV6-3|-|TRBJ2-7
CASSYTQAEQYF
TGTGCCAGCAGTTACACCCAGGCCGAGCAGTACTTC
>TRBD1|TRBV5-6|few|TRBJ2-7
CASSWWTTGGEQYF
TGTGCCAGCAGCTGGTGGACAACAGGGGGCGAGCAGTACTTC
>-|TRBV24-1|many|TRBJ2-2
CATSDPSLDREAGELFF
TGTGCCACCAGTGATCCCTCCCTCGACAGGGAGGCCGGGGAGCTGTTTTTT
>-|TRBV13|few|TRBJ1-2
CASSFQGRDSYGYTF
TGTGCCAGCAGCTTCCAGGGGAGGGATAGCTATGGCTACACCTTC
>TRBD1|TRBV20-1|many|TRBJ1-2
CSARRRGPRANYGYTF
TGCAGTGCTAGAAGGAGGGGGCCCAGAGCTAACTATGGCTACACCTTC
>-|TRBV25-1|many|TRBJ2-7
CASSDRVMGTYEQYF
TGTGCCAGCAGTGACAGGGTTATGGGGACCTACGAGCAGTACTTC